This entry describes one T cell receptor (beta chain). Its cognate antigen is unknown. The repertoire was sequenced with immunoSEQ multiplex PCR; TCRdb's copy has only in-frame clones and lacks some. The repertoire holds 150,000 to 200,000 clones, with approximately 88% as singletons. The data stem from a study of T cell responses to AZD1222 COVID-19 vaccine. Study-level results: It was only five to seven AZD1222 recipients who were seropositive at baseline. When two AZD1222 doses had been given, Spike-specific TCR breadth and depth rose. Reports say nearly half of spike-specific TCRs go after unmutated variant regions. Clonal diversity was possibly underestimated, and the donors were mostly white British, with more females.

V dropped 0 bases and J dropped 8 bases, with 14 bases sitting between them. The CDR3 runs 15 residues. The germline gives CDR1 GTSNPN, CDR2 SVGIG (reference sequence). The specimen was peripheral blood, collected 28 days after the second AZD1222 dose. The chain has TRBV30 and TRBJ1-6, with D unresolved. The TCR comes from an adult who received the AZD1222 COVID-19 vaccine. CDR3 DNA: TGTGCCTGGAGTGTATCCGGAGAAGGGTATTCACCCCTCCACTTT. This gives the protein CAWSVSGEGYSPLHF.